What follows are 32 T cell receptor beta chains derived from one specimen sequenced in a study of cytomegalovirus exposure and HLA in healthy donors. PCR involved 60 Vbeta and 13 Jbeta primers. The assay was immunoSEQ multiplex PCR, and TCRdb's table has in-frame clones only and misses some. The profile shows 90,000 to 150,000 clones, about 73% of them singletons. Material for sequencing was PBMCs. The receptors come from a woman aged 25 to 45 in good health and CMV-seropositive.

This clone appeared once. The genes are TRBV23-1 and TRBJ1-5; 7 positions agree with TRBD1. TRBV23-1 is known as an ORF, though its function is uncertain. The J segment lost 5 bases and the V segment lost 2 bases, leaving 6 bases of the junction unmatched. The CDR3 has 15 amino acids. The CDR3 region has the DNA TGCGCCAGCAGTCAACAGGACAGGAACTATCAGCCCCAGCATTTT. It specifies CASSQQDRNYQPQHF.

V gene TRBV29-1 combines with J gene TRBJ1-1, with 8 bases lining up with TRBD1. The CDR3 extends over 14 amino acids. Germline V CDR1 and CDR2: SQVTM, ANQGSEA. Losses at the gene ends were 0 bases for V and 4 bases for J; bases not matched to a gene: 4. The CDR3 protein is CSVEEDRVVTEAFF. The CDR3 nucleotides read TGCAGCGTTGAAGAGGACAGGGTTGTCACTGAAGCTTTCTTT.

The chain joins TRBV5-1 to TRBJ2-3; 9 positions agree with TRBD2. CDR3 length: 17 amino acids. The trim removed 3 bases at V and 3 bases at J, leaving 11 bases unmatched. The germline CDR1 and CDR2 sequences are SGHRS and YFSETQ. The CDR3 reads CASSYEGLAQGTDTQYF. For the CDR3, the DNA is TGCGCCAGCAGCTACGAAGGACTAGCGCAAGGAACAGATACGCAGTATTTT.

The chain joins TRBV5-1 to TRBJ1-1; 7 bases map to TRBD1. CDR1 SGHRS and CDR2 YFSETQ come from the germline V gene. V trimming: 2 bases; J trimming: 5 bases; junction bases outside the gene matches: 6. The CDR3 has 14 residues. The CDR3: CASSFGGGGTEAFF. The CDR3 DNA is TGCGCCAGCAGCTTCGGAGGGGGCGGAACTGAAGCTTTCTTT.

This clone was counted a few times. The chain employs TRBV4-1 and TRBJ1-5, with 7 bases matching TRBD1. Unmatched junction bases numbered 16, after V lost 5 bases and J lost 9 bases. The CDR3 is 16 amino acids. Germline V gives CDR1 MGHRA, CDR2 YSYEKL. CDR3 sequence: CASSTGQAEELWPQHF. For the CDR3, the DNA is TGCGCCAGCAGCACAGGACAGGCGGAGGAGCTTTGGCCCCAGCATTTT.

The J gene is TRBJ2-5, the V gene TRBV9; no clear D gene. The ends were cut back, 3 bases at V and 2 bases at J, with 20 bases in the middle. CDR1 SGDLS and CDR2 YYNGEE come from the germline V gene. This CDR3 has 17 amino acids. The CDR3 loop reads CASSGAGSAASQETQYF. CDR3 DNA: TGTGCCAGCAGCGGGGCTGGGTCCGCCGCCTCTCAAGAGACCCAGTACTTC.

The rearrangement uses TRBV2 and TRBJ1-4; 7 nucleotides agree with TRBD1. CDR3 length equals 15 residues. Per germline, CDR1 SNHLY and CDR2 FYNNEI. Unmatched junction bases numbered 12, after V lost 1 base and J lost 13 bases. The CDR3 DNA is TGTGCCAGCAGTGAAGGGGGACAGATTGAAGGGGGACTGTTTTTT. Its translation is CASSEGGQIEGGLFF.

The chain is built from TRBV5-1 and TRBJ1-4, with 8 nucleotides matching TRBD1. The V segment lost 0 bases and the J segment 8 bases; nucleotides outside the gene matches: 6. This CDR3 spans 15 amino acids. From germline, CDR1 is SGHRS and CDR2 YFSETQ. The CDR3 DNA is TGCGCCAGCAGCTTGGCAGGACAGGGCCACGAAAAACTGTTTTTT. Protein product: CASSLAGQGHEKLFF. Full variable domain (missing parts from reference TRBV5-1 and TRBJ1-4): KAGVTQTPRYLIKTRGQQVTLSCSPISGHRSVSWYQQTPGQGLQFLFEYFSETQRNKGNFPGRFSGRQFSNSRSEMNVSTLELGDSALYLCASSLAGQGHEKLFFGSGTQLSVL.

The DNA for the CDR3 is TGTGCCACCAGCAGACAACGACAGGGGTGGGAAAAACTGTTTTTT. This gives the protein CATSRQRQGWEKLFF. The chain is built from TRBV15 and TRBJ1-4; 8 nucleotides line up with TRBD1. The J segment lost 8 bases and the V segment lost 2 bases, leaving 7 bases of the junction unmatched. This CDR3 has 15 amino acids. CDR1 is LNHNV, CDR2 YYDKDF, per germline (reference sequence).

In regard to this clone: The germline gene is not matched at one end of the junction; a read error may be the cause. This chain links TRBV7-9 with TRBJ2-7; D might be TRBD1 (5 bases). This CDR3 comprises 13 residues. Per germline, CDR1 SEHNR and CDR2 FQNEAQ (reference sequence). The CDR3 spells CASSLTVIYGQYF. In nucleotides, the CDR3 is TGTGCCAGCAGCCTGACAGTCATATACGGGCAGTACTTC.

CDR3 nucleotide sequence: TGTGCCAGCAGTGAATGGTCCTCAGGGGCCTACGAGCAGTACTTC. This encodes CASSEWSSGAYEQYF. The chain links TRBV25-1 to TRBJ2-7; the D gene is possibly TRBD1 (6 bases). The germline V gene encodes CDR1 MGHDK and CDR2 SYGVNS. This CDR3 has 15 residues. V was pared by 1 base and J by 2 bases, with 12 bases between.

The chain has TRBV28 and TRBJ1-2; 9 bases line up with TRBD1. Per the germline V gene, CDR1 is MDHEN and CDR2 is SYDVKM. The CDR3 runs 14 residues. Germline trimming cut 6 bases from V and 4 bases from J; bases unmatched to any gene: 6. CDR3 nucleotides: TGTGCCAGCAGCCGACGGACAGGGGCCTATGGCTACACCTTC. Translated, it gives CASSRRTGAYGYTF.

This clone was seen more than once but under ten times. This chain connects TRBV2 to TRBJ2-5, with TRBD1 identical over 8 bases. J was trimmed by 2 bases and V by 8 bases; bases with no gene match: 7. The CDR3 totals 14 residues. CDR1 SNHLY and CDR2 FYNNEI come from the germline V gene. The DNA for the CDR3 is TGTGCCAGCGTCCCGGGACAGGTTCAAGAGACCCAGTACTTC. It is translated as CASVPGQVQETQYF.

The chain employs TRBV5-4 and TRBJ2-7; D might be TRBD2 (6 bases). The germline CDR1 and CDR2 sequences are SGHNT and YYREEE (reference sequence). This CDR3 has 14 amino acids. V lost 5 bases and J 0 bases, leaving 12 bases between the germline ends. CDR3 bases: TGTGCCAGCAGAGCAATCGGGGGCTCCTACGAGCAGTACTTC. Amino acid sequence: CASRAIGGSYEQYF. The full variable domain, completed using reference TRBV5-4 and TRBJ2-7, is ETGVTQSPTHLIKTRGQQVTLRCSSQSGHNTVSWYQQALGQGPQFIFQYYREEENGRGNFPPRFSGLQFPNYSSELNVNALELDDSALYLCASRAIGGSYEQYFGPGTRLTVT.

This chain connects TRBV10-3 to TRBJ1-3; 10 nucleotides align to TRBD1. After removal of 4 bases from V and 2 bases from J, the junction contained 2 bases not matched to a gene. CDR1 ENHRY and CDR2 SYGVKD come from the germline V gene. CDR3 length: 15 residues. The CDR3: CAISAGTGAGNTIYF. CDR3 coding DNA: TGTGCCATCAGTGCCGGGACAGGGGCTGGAAACACCATATATTTT.

CDR3 loop: CASSELQADRGEQYF. The DNA for the CDR3 is TGTGCCAGCAGTGAATTGCAGGCCGACCGCGGGGAGCAGTACTTC. The chain employs TRBV25-1 and TRBJ2-7; D perhaps matches TRBD2 (5 bases). V was cut by 1 base and J by 7 bases, with 17 bases left in between. Germline CDR1 is MGHDK and CDR2 is SYGVNS. CDR3 length: 15 residues.

This clone has a handful of counts. The chain recombines TRBV29-1 with TRBJ1-1; TRBD1 matches at 7 bases. Germline V CDR1 and CDR2: SQVTM, ANQGSEA. V gave up 7 bases and J gave up 1 base; unmatched junction bases: 3. This CDR3 region has 12 residues. CDR3 sequence: CSARQGNTEAFF. For the CDR3, the DNA is TGCAGCGCCCGACAGGGGAACACTGAAGCTTTCTTT.

This clone was seen only once. This sequence joins TRBV29-1 and TRBJ2-3; 8 bases fit TRBD2. J was trimmed by 2 bases and V by 3 bases; bases with no gene match: 7. Germline V lookup: CDR1 SQVTM, CDR2 ANQGSEA. The CDR3 covers 15 residues. CDR3 nucleotide sequence: TGCAGCGTTGAGGTCCCGGGGGGGCTCACAGATACGCAGTATTTT. Translation: CSVEVPGGLTDTQYF.

The rearrangement uses TRBV19 and TRBJ1-1; D is possibly TRBD1 (5 bases). Germline CDR1 and CDR2: LNHDA and SQIVND (reference sequence). V dropped 6 bases and J dropped 1 base, with 12 bases sitting between them. The CDR3 loop spans 14 amino acids. This CDR3 reads CASRWTLENTEAFF. The CDR3 nucleotides read TGTGCCAGTAGATGGACATTGGAGAACACTGAAGCTTTCTTT.

This clone was seen only a few times. The rearrangement links TRBV4-2 to TRBJ1-1; the match to TRBD1 covers 9 bases. The CDR3 has 13 amino acids. The germline V gene encodes CDR1 LGHNA and CDR2 YNFKEQ. V lost 3 bases and J lost 7; bases outside the gene matches: 3. In DNA, the CDR3 is TGTGCCAGCAGCCACCACAGGGGGCTTGAAGCTTTCTTT. Translating gives CASSHHRGLEAFF.

This chain joins TRBV5-6 and TRBJ2-1; perhaps TRBD1 as D (5 bases). Trimming stripped 3 bases from V and 5 bases from J, with 12 bases between. Germline V gives CDR1 SGHDT, CDR2 YYEEEE. The CDR3 runs to 14 residues. Written as DNA, the CDR3 is TGTGCCAGCAGCTCAAGACAGTTTAACAATGAGCAGTTCTTC. As protein: CASSSRQFNNEQFF. Full variable domain (outside the CDR3, taken from reference TRBV5-6 and TRBJ2-1): DAGVTQSPTHLIKTRGQQVTLRCSPKSGHDTVSWYQQALGQGPQFIFQYYEEEERQRGNFPDRFSGHQFPNYSSELNVNALLLGDSALYLCASSSRQFNNEQFFGPGTRLTVL.

The chain combines TRBV27 with TRBJ2-1; tentative D call: TRBD1 (6 bases). Germline loops: CDR1 MNHEY, CDR2 SMNVEV (reference sequence). V was trimmed by 9 bases and J by 5 bases, leaving 14 bases between them. CDR3 length: 13 residues. This CDR3 reads CASRGGWDNEQFF. The DNA of the CDR3 is TGTGCCAGTCGAGGGGGTTGGGACAATGAGCAGTTCTTC.

This clone was seen only a few times. The chain employs TRBV4-2 and TRBJ2-7, with D perhaps matching TRBD1 (6 bases). Germline V lookup: CDR1 LGHNA, CDR2 YNFKEQ. V lost 4 bases to trimming and J lost 1 base, with 14 bases between them. This CDR3 contains 15 residues. The CDR3 here is CASSRAYRESYEQYF. In DNA form, the CDR3 reads TGTGCCAGCAGCCGAGCCTACAGGGAGTCCTACGAGCAGTACTTC.

This chain uses TRBV6-5 with TRBJ1-2; the D gene is possibly TRBD1 (5 bases). Germline assignment: CDR1 MNHEY and CDR2 SVGAGI. The CDR3 is 16 amino acids. V shed 0 bases and J shed 2 bases, with 13 bases lying between them. The DNA of the CDR3 is TGTGCCAGCAGTTACTCCTACGCGGAGGGGAACTATGGCTACACCTTC. It specifies CASSYSYAEGNYGYTF.

The rearrangement uses TRBV4-1 and TRBJ2-1, with 9 bases lining up with TRBD2. Unmatched junction bases numbered 4, after V lost 6 bases and J lost 4 bases. The CDR3 covers 14 residues. The germline CDR1 and CDR2 sequences are MGHRA and YSYEKL. The CDR3 bases are TGCGCCAGCAGGGGTCTAGCGGGGTACAATGAGCAGTTCTTC. Its protein product is CASRGLAGYNEQFF.

This rearrangement joins TRBV7-2 to TRBJ2-5; D unresolved. Trimming pared 2 bases from V and 0 bases from J, leaving 7 bases between. The length of the CDR3 is 14 residues. The germline CDR1 and CDR2 sequences are SGHTA and FQGNSA. CDR3 sequence: CASSLWQNQETQYF. CDR3 in DNA: TGTGCCAGCAGCTTATGGCAGAACCAAGAGACCCAGTACTTC.

This chain connects TRBV2 to TRBJ2-7, with 7 bases matching TRBD2. V shed 2 bases, J shed 6 bases, and the junction held 1 base outside the gene matches. From germline, CDR1 is SNHLY and CDR2 FYNNEI. This CDR3 has 12 residues. The CDR3 loop is CASSEWGGEQYF. DNA of the CDR3: TGTGCCAGCAGTGAATGGGGGGGCGAGCAGTACTTC.

The chain has TRBV9 and TRBJ2-1, with 7 bases aligning to TRBD2. The germline V gene has CDR1 SGDLS and CDR2 YYNGEE. J gave up 4 bases and V 0 bases, and 7 bases lay outside the gene matches. The CDR3 totals 16 residues. CDR3 nucleotides: TGTGCCAGCAGCGTAGCCCTGGGGGGGAAATACAATGAGCAGTTCTTC. Translated: CASSVALGGKYNEQFF.

This clone appeared a single time. The chain combines TRBV6-5 with TRBJ1-6; weak D call: TRBD1 (5 bases). The CDR3 spans 13 residues. CDR1 MNHEY and CDR2 SVGAGI come from the germline V gene. V was shortened by 8 bases and J by 10 bases, with 15 bases between the two germline ends. CDR3 nucleotide sequence: TGTGCCAGCCGTGGGGGGATATCCTCACCCCTCCACTTT. Translating it yields CASRGGISSPLHF.

The V call is TRBV6-6, the J call TRBJ2-5, with D perhaps matching TRBD1 (5 bases). Trimming removed 6 bases at V and 4 bases at J, with 12 bases between. This CDR3 has 13 residues. The germline gives CDR1 MNHNY, CDR2 SVGAGI (reference sequence). In DNA, the CDR3 is TGTGCCAGCAGAGGACACCCCCGAGAGACCCAGTACTTC. Its protein product is CASRGHPRETQYF.

The chain recombines TRBV9 with TRBJ2-1, with 7 bases fitting TRBD1. Germline assignment: CDR1 SGDLS and CDR2 YYNGEE. The J segment lost 0 bases and the V segment lost 4 bases, leaving 4 bases of the junction unmatched. CDR3 length: 15 residues. The CDR3 nucleotides read TGTGCCAGCAGCACCCGGGACAGCTCCTACAATGAGCAGTTCTTC. It yields the protein CASSTRDSSYNEQFF.

This clone was seen once. This chain joins TRBV7-9 and TRBJ2-7; tentative D call: TRBD2 (5 bases). Germline lookup yields CDR1 SEHNR and CDR2 FQNEAQ (reference sequence). V shed 5 bases and J shed 4 bases, with 15 bases lying between them. CDR3 length equals 14 residues. This chain's CDR3 is CASSPDWKVYEQYF. DNA of the CDR3: TGTGCCAGCAGCCCGGACTGGAAAGTTTACGAGCAGTACTTC.